A single TCR beta chain is shown here with its context. The germline CDR1 and CDR2 sequences are SNHLY and FYNNEI. The CDR3 runs to 14 residues. With 3 bases clipped from V and 6 bases from J, the junction kept 7 bases outside the gene matches. This entry is derived from a study of blood T cell repertoires in COVID-19. Clones were sequenced by immunoSEQ multiplex PCR, and TCRdb holds only the in-frame ones, with some missing. The sample holds more than 65,000 clones, around 82% seen once. V is TRBV2 and J is TRBJ2-7, with TRBD2 matching 8 bases. The origin of this receptor is a human donor in a cohort sampled during active COVID-19. Sequenced input: peripheral blood. In nucleotides, the CDR3 is TGTGCCAGCAGTGAGAGGAGACTAGCGATCGAGCAGTACTTC. It specifies CASSERRLAIEQYF.